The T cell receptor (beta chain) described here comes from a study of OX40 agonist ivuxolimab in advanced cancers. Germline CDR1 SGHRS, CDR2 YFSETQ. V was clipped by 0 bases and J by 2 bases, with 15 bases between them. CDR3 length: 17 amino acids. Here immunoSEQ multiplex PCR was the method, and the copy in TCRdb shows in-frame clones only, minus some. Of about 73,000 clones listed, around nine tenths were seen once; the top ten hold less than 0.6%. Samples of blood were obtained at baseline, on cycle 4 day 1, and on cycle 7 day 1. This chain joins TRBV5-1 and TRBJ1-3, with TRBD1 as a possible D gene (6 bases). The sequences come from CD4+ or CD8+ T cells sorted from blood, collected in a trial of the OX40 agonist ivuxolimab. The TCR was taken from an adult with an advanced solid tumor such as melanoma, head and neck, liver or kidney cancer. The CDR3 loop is CASSLAPTGMAGNTIYF. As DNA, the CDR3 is TGCGCCAGCAGCTTGGCGCCTACAGGGATGGCTGGAAACACCATATATTTT.